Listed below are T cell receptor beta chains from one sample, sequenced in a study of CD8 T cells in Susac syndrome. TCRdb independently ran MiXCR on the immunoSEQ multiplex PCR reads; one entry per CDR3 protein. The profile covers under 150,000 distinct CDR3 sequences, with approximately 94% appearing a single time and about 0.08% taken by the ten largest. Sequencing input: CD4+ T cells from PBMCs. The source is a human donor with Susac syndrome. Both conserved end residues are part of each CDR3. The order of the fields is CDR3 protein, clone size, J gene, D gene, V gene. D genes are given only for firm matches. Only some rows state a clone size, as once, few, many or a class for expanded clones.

CASSSPSGSSYNEQFF | . | TRBJ2-1 | . | TRBV5-1
CASSTYRDTTSGRKKDEQFF | . | TRBJ2-1 | . | TRBV21-1
CASSPLTGGRGYTF | once | TRBJ1-2 | TRBD1 | TRBV5-1
CASSYVGTAQETQYF | . | TRBJ2-5 | . | TRBV6-2/TRBV6-3
CASSVYTGVTTGELFF | . | TRBJ2-2 | TRBD1 | TRBV9
CATSDEVGGYTF | . | TRBJ1-2 | . | TRBV24-1
CASIRGQGSSYEQYF | . | TRBJ2-7 | TRBD1 | TRBV6-6
CASSGDRGRVNEQFF | . | TRBJ2-1 | TRBD1 | TRBV2
CASSQDIQRYGYTF | . | TRBJ1-2 | . | TRBV3-1
CSVDRGSSASNEQFF | . | TRBJ2-1 | . | TRBV29-1
CASTSEPGAYNEQFF | once | TRBJ2-1 | . | TRBV6-5
CASSTPKREKFF | . | TRBJ2-1 | . | TRBV6-4
CSVPRDYLYNEQFF | . | TRBJ2-1 | TRBD2 | TRBV20-1
CSVGVRDSGANVLTF | once | TRBJ2-6 | . | TRBV29-1
CASSYRSGNEQFF | . | TRBJ2-1 | . | TRBV7-8
CASSLEGAYGYTF | . | TRBJ1-2 | . | TRBV5-4
CASSFSTAPGAEAFF | . | TRBJ1-1 | . | TRBV7-3
CASSLSNEQFF | . | TRBJ2-1 | . | TRBV28
CASSLMRGETQYF | . | TRBJ2-5 | . | TRBV5-6
CASSDSDPQPQHF | . | TRBJ1-5 | . | TRBV6-1
CASSTDNYGYTF | . | TRBJ1-2 | . | TRBV2
CASSSRRDPFSGANVLTF | . | TRBJ2-6 | . | TRBV5-1
CATRTSGRDEQYF | . | TRBJ2-7 | TRBD2 | TRBV18
CASSLLGGASGELFF | . | TRBJ2-2 | TRBD1 | TRBV5-1
CSASGTAGEKLFF | . | TRBJ1-4 | TRBD1 | TRBV20-1
CSASGAGANPYEQYF | once | TRBJ2-7 | . | TRBV20-1
CASSLGQGTPLHF | . | TRBJ1-6 | TRBD1 | TRBV11-2
CASSSFTDTQYF | . | TRBJ2-3 | . | TRBV5-4
CSARARGVGTEAFF | . | TRBJ1-1 | . | TRBV20-1
CASRQATNEKLFF | . | TRBJ1-4 | . | TRBV28
CSAPPPGVAKNIQYF | . | TRBJ2-4 | . | TRBV20-1